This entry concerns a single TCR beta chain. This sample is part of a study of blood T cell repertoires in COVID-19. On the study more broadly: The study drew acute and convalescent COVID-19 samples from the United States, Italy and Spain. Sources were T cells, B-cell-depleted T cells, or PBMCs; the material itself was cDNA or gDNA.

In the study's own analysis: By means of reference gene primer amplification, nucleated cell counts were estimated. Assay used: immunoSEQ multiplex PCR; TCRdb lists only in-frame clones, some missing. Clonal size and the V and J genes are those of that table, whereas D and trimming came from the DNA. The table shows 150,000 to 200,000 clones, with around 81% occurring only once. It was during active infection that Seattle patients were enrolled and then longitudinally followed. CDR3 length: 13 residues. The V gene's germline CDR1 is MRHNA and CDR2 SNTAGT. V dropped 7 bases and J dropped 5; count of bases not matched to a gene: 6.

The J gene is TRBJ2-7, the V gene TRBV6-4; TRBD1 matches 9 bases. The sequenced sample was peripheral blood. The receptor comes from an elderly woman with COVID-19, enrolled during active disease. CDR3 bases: TGTGCCAGCAAAGGACAGGGGAACCACGAGCAGTACTTC. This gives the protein CASKGQGNHEQYF.